The 3 T cell receptor beta chains below all came from one sample that was sequenced in a study of T cells in Graves' hyperthyroidism and ophthalmopathy. It was RNA transcripts that yielded the amplified TCR beta CDR3 regions. The HTBI primer set drove a first-round RT-PCR of the TCR CDR3. Via MiXCR, TCRdb re-called the multiplex PCR reads, giving one row per CDR3 protein. The sample shows 500,000 to 600,000 distinct CDR3 sequences, 16% of them seen only once. Sample: blood. The receptors were sampled from a woman under 30 with Graves' hyperthyroidism.

J is TRBJ2-5 and V is TRBV7-9, with D uncertain. The CDR3 sequence is 14 residues long. The germline V gene encodes CDR1 SEHNR and CDR2 FQNEAQ (reference sequence). Trimming removed 0 bases at V and 1 base at J, with 6 bases between. DNA of the CDR3: TGTGCCAGCAGCTTAGCTTCGGCCCAAGAGACCCAGTACTTC. As protein: CASSLASAQETQYF. The full variable domain, rest sourced from reference TRBV7-9 and TRBJ2-5, is DTGVSQNPRHKITKRGQNVTFRCDPISEHNRLYWYRQTLGQGPEFLTYFQNEAQLEKSRLLSDRFSAERPKGSFSTLEIQRTEQGDSAMYLCASSLASAQETQYFGPGTRLLVL.

The CDR3, as DNA: TGCGCCAGCAGTCATAATACTGGTCCTGGTGCCACCTTC. Amino acids: CASSHNTGPGATF. V is TRBV5-1 and J is TRBJ1-2; D is uncertain. Germline CDR1 reads SGHRS; CDR2 reads YFSETQ. The CDR3 sequence is 13 residues long. With 5 bases removed from V and 13 bases from J, the gap between germline ends came to 21 bases.

V and J are TRBV24-1 and TRBJ2-3, with D perhaps matching TRBD2 (7 bases). In germline, CDR1 is KGHDR, CDR2 SFDVKD. The CDR3 is 15 residues long. Deletions cut 10 bases from V and 1 base from J, with 17 bases between. CDR3 in DNA: TGTGCCACTCAAGGGGGGGGATTTGGCACAGATACGCAGTATTTT. Its protein is CATQGGGFGTDTQYF.